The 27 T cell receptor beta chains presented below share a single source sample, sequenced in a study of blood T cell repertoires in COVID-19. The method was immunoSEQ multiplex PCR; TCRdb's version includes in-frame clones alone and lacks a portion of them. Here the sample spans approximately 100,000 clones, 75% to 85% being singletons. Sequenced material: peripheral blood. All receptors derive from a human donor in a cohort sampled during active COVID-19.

CDR3: CASTLTATNEKLFF. CDR3 nucleotide sequence: TGTGCCAGTACCCTGACTGCAACTAATGAAAAACTGTTTTTT. The V and J genes are TRBV19 and TRBJ1-4; D not resolved. Trimming removed 7 bases from V and 0 bases from J, with 9 bases in between. CDR3 length: 14 amino acids. Germline V gene lookup returns CDR1 LNHDA and CDR2 SQIVND (reference sequence). The full variable domain, with the rest looked up from reference TRBV19 and TRBJ1-4, is DGGITQSPKYLFRKEGQNVTLSCEQNLNHDAMYWYRQDPGQGLRLIYYSQIVNDFQKGDIAEGYSVSREKKESFPLTVTSAQKNPTAFYLCASTLTATNEKLFFGSGTQLSVL.

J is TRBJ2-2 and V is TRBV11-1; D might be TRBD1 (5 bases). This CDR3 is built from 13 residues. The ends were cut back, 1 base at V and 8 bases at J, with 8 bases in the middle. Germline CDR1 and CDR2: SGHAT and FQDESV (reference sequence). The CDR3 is CASSLGTLGELFF. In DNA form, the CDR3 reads TGTGCCAGCAGCTTAGGGACATTAGGGGAGCTGTTTTTT.

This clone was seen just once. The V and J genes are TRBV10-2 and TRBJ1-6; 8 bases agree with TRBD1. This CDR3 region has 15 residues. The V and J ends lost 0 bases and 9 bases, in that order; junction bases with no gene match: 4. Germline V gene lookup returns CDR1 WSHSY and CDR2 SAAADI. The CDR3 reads CASSESGQGGSPLHF. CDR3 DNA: TGCGCCAGCAGTGAGTCCGGACAGGGAGGTTCACCCCTCCACTTT.

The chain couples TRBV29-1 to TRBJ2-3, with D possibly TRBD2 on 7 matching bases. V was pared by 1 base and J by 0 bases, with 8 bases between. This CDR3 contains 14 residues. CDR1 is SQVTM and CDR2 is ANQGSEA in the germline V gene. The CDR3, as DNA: TGCAGCGTTGAAGCGGGGGGCAGCACAGATACGCAGTATTTT. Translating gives CSVEAGGSTDTQYF.

The CDR3 loop is CASSLRRQSTDTQYF. The CDR3 nucleotides read TGTGCCAGCAGCTTGCGAAGACAGAGCACAGATACGCAGTATTTT. The chain couples TRBV5-4 to TRBJ2-3; a weak D match, TRBD1 (5 bases). Deletions cut 1 base from V and 0 bases from J, with 9 bases between. This CDR3 contains 15 residues. CDR1 is SGHNT, CDR2 YYREEE, per germline (reference sequence).

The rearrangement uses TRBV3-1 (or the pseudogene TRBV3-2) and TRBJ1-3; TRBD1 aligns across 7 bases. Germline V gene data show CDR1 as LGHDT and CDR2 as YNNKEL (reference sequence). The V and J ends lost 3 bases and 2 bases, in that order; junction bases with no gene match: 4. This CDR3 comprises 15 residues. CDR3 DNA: TGTGCCAGCAGCCAGGAGGGGGCTGCTGGAAACACCATATATTTT. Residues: CASSQEGAAGNTIYF.

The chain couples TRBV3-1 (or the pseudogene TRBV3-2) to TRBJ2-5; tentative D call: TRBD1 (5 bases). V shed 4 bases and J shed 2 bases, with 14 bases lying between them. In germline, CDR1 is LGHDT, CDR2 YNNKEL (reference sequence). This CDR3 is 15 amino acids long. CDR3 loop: CASSLSRTFQETQYF. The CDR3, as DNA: TGTGCCAGCAGCCTCAGTAGGACATTTCAAGAGACCCAGTACTTC.

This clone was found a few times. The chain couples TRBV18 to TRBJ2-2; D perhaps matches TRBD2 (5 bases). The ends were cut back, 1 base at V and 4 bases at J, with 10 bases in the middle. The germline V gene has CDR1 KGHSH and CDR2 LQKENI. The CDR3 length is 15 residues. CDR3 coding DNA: TGTGCCAGCTCACCACTATCCGGGGTCACCGGGGAGCTGTTTTTT. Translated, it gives CASSPLSGVTGELFF. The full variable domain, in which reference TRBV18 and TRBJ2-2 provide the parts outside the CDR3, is NAGVMQNPRHLVRRRGQEARLRCSPMKGHSHVYWYRQLPEEGLKFMVYLQKENIIDESGMPKERFSAEFPKEGPSILRIQQVVRGDSAAYFCASSPLSGVTGELFFGEGSRLTVL.

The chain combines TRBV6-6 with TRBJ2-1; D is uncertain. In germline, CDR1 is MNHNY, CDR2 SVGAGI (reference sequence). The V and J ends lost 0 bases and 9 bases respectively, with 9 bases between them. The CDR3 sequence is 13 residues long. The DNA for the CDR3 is TGTGCCAGCAGTTACTCACAACCGGGTGAGCAGTTCTTC. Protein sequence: CASSYSQPGEQFF.

In nucleotides, the CDR3 is TGTGCCAGCAGTAAACAGGGCTCTGGGCACACCATATATTTT. Protein sequence: CASSKQGSGHTIYF. The J gene is TRBJ1-3, the V gene TRBV28, with D possibly matching TRBD1 (6 bases). V shed 5 bases and J shed 8 bases, with 16 bases lying between them. This CDR3 contains 14 residues. The germline V gene encodes CDR1 MDHEN and CDR2 SYDVKM.

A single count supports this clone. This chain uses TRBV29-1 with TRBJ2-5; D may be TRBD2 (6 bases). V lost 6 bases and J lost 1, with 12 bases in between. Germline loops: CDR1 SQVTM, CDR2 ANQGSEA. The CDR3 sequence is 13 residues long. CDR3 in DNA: TGCAGCGTGGTCTGGGGGGTCCAAGAGACCCAGTACTTC. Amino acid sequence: CSVVWGVQETQYF. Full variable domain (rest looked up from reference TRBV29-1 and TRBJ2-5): SAVISQKPSRDICQRGTSLTIQCQVDSQVTMMFWYRQQPGQSLTLIATANQGSEATYESGFVIDKFPISRPNLTFSTLTVSNMSPEDSSIYLCSVVWGVQETQYFGPGTRLLVL.

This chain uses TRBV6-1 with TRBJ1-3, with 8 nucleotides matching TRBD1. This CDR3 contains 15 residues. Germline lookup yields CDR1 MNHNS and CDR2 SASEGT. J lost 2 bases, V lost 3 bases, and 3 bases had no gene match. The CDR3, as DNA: TGTGCCAGCAGTGAGGGACAGGTCCCTGGAAACACCATATATTTT. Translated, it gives CASSEGQVPGNTIYF.

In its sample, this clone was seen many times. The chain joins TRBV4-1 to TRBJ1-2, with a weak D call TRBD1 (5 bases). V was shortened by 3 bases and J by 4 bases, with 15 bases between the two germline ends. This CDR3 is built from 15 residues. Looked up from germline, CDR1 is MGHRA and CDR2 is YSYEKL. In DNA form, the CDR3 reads TGCGCCAGCAGCCACGAACAGGTCGGCGGCTATGGCTACACCTTC. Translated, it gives CASSHEQVGGYGYTF.

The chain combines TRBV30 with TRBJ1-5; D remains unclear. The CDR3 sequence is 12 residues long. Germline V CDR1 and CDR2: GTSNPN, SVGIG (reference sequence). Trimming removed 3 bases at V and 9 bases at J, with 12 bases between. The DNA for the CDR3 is TGTGCCTGGAGAGAGGGCCCAGGGCCCCAGCATTTT. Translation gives CAWREGPGPQHF.

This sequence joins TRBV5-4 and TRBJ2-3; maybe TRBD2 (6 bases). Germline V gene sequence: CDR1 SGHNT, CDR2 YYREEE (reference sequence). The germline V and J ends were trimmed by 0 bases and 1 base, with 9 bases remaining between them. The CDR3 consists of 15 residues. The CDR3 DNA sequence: TGTGCCAGCAGCTTGGTTTCTAGCGGCACAGATACGCAGTATTTT. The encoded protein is CASSLVSSGTDTQYF.

CDR3 DNA sequence: TGTGCCAGCAGCTTGCATCCGGGACAGACCTACGAGCAGTACTTC. It translates to CASSLHPGQTYEQYF. This chain links TRBV5-5 with TRBJ2-7, with 7 nucleotides matching TRBD1. Per germline, CDR1 SGHKS and CDR2 YYEKEE (reference sequence). Trimming cost V 1 base and J 2 bases; bases outside gene matches: 6. This CDR3 has 15 residues.

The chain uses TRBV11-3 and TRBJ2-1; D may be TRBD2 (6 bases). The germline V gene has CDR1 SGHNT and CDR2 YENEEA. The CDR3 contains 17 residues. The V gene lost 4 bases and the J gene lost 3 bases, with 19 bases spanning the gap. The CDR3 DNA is TGTGCCAGCAGCTCCCGTTCGGGGGTCAACGGCTACAATGAGCAGTTCTTC. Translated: CASSSRSGVNGYNEQFF.

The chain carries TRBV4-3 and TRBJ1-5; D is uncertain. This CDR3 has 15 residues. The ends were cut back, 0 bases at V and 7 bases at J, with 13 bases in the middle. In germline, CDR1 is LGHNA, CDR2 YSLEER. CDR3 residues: CASSQDLSIWQPQHF. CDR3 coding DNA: TGCGCCAGCAGCCAAGACTTGAGTATTTGGCAGCCCCAGCATTTT.

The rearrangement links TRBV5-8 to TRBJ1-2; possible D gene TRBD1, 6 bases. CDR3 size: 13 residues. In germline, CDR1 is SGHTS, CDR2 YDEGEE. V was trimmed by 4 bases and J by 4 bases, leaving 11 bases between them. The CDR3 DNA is TGTGCCAGCAGCCTCAGGGGTCCCTATGGCTACACCTTC. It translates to CASSLRGPYGYTF.

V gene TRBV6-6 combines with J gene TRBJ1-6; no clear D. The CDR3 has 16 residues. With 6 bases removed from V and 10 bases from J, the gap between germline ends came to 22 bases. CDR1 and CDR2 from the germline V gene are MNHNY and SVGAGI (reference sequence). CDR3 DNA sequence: TGTGCCAGCAGCTCCTCCAGGTCATCCAGAGGGTCACCCCTCCACTTT. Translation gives CASSSSRSSRGSPLHF.

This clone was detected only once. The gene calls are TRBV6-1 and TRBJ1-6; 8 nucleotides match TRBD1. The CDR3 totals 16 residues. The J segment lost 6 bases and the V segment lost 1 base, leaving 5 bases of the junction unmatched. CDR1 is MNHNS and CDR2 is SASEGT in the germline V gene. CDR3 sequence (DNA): TGTGCCAGCAGTGAAGGCCCAGGGGGCGTTAATTCACCCCTCCACTTT. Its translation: CASSEGPGGVNSPLHF.

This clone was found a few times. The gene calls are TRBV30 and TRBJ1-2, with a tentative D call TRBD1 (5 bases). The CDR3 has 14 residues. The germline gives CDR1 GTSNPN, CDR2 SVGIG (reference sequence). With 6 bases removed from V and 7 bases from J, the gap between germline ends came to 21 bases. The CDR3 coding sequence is TGTGCCTGCTTCGGGACTGGGGTTGTGGGTGGCTACACCTTC. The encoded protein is CACFGTGVVGGYTF.

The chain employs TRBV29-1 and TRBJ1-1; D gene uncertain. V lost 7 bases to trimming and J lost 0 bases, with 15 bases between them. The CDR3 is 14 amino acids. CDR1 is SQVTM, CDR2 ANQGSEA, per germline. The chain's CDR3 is CSALQLTLNTEAFF. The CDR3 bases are TGCAGCGCTCTACAGCTTACCCTGAACACTGAAGCTTTCTTT. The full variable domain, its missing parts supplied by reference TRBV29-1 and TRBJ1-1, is SAVISQKPSRDICQRGTSLTIQCQVDSQVTMMFWYRQQPGQSLTLIATANQGSEATYESGFVIDKFPISRPNLTFSTLTVSNMSPEDSSIYLCSALQLTLNTEAFFGQGTRLTVV.

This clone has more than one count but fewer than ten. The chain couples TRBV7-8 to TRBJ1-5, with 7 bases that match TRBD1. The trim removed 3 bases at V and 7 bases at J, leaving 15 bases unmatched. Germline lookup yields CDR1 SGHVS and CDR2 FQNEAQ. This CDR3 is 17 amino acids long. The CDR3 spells CASSFSRTGPRGQPQHF. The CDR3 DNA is TGTGCCAGCAGCTTCTCAAGGACAGGACCACGGGGCCAGCCCCAGCATTTT. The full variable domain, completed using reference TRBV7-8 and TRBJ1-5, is GAGVSQSPRYKVAKRGQDVALRCDPISGHVSLFWYQQALGQGPEFLTYFQNEAQLDKSGLPSDRFFAERPEGSVSTLKIQRTQQEDSAVYLCASSFSRTGPRGQPQHFGDGTRLSIL.

DNA for the CDR3: TGTGCCAGCAGCTTACGGGGAGGACTTTACGAGCAGTACTTC. Amino acid sequence: CASSLRGGLYEQYF. This chain uses TRBV5-8 with TRBJ2-7; possible D gene TRBD2, 6 bases. Per germline, CDR1 SGHTS and CDR2 YDEGEE. V lost 2 bases, J lost 4 bases, and 13 bases lay in between. CDR3 length: 14 amino acids.

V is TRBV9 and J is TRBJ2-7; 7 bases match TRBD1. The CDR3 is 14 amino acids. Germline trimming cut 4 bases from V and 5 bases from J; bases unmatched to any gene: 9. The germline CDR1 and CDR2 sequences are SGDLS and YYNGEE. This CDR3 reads CASSLTDRTHEQYF. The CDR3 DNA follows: TGTGCCAGCAGCCTAACGGACAGGACGCACGAGCAGTACTTC.

The CDR3 loop reads CASSISTENQPQHF. CDR3 nucleotide sequence: TGTGCCAGTAGTATATCAACAGAGAATCAGCCCCAGCATTTT. The J gene is TRBJ1-5, the V gene TRBV19, with D unresolved. The CDR3 contains 14 residues. Per germline, CDR1 LNHDA and CDR2 SQIVND (reference sequence). Trimming stripped 2 bases from V and 4 bases from J, with 9 bases between.